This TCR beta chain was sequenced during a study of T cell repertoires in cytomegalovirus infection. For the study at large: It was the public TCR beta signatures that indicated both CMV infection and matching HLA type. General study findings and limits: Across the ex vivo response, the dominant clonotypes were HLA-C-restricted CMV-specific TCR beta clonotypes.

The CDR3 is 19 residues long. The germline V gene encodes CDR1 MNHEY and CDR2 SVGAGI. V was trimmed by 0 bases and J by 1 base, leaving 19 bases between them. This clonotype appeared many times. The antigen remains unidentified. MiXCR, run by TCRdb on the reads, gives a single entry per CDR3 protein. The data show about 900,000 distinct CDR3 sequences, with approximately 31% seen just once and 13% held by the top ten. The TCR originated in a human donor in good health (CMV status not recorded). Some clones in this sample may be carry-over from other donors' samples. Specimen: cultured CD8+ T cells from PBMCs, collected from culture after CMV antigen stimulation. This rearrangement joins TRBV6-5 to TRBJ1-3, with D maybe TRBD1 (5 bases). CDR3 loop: CASSYSGLVGETSGNTIYF. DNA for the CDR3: TGTGCCAGCAGTTACTCGGGGCTCGTGGGGGAGACTTCTGGAAACACCATATATTTT.